Reported below is one T cell receptor (beta chain). Germline CDR1 MNHEY, CDR2 SMNVEV (reference sequence). There are 12 residues in the CDR3. With V trimmed by 10 bases and J by 3 bases, 6 bases remained unmatched. Produced via immunoSEQ multiplex PCR; TCRdb's table is partial and in-frame only. The sample includes around 240,000 clones, more than 65% seen only once; the top ten take 1.4%. The record originates from a study of blood T cell repertoires in COVID-19. The sequence was obtained from a woman in her thirties or forties who had recovered from COVID-19. The V call is TRBV27, the J call TRBJ2-7, with 7 nucleotides matching TRBD2. The sequenced sample was peripheral blood. The CDR3 sequence: CATTGGNYEQYF. The CDR3 nucleotides are TGTGCCACCACCGGGGGGAACTACGAGCAGTACTTC.